This TCR beta chain emerged from a study of radiotherapy plus CTLA-4 blockade in lung cancer. Overall study: Objective response rate was over 15%; disease control rate, approximately 33%.

This CDR3 comprises 12 residues. V was clipped by 4 bases and J by 4 bases, with 5 bases between them. The germline V gene has CDR1 SGHTS and CDR2 YDEGEE. Study results and caveats: Early clone dynamics of blood T cells, plus interferon-beta, reportedly predicted response best.

This table comes from immunoSEQ multiplex PCR, and its TCRdb copy is limited to in-frame clones, with some not included. The data hold about 110,000 clones, with around 85% observed a single time. Concerning this clone: What it binds is not known.

The clonotype was recovered from a human donor with non-small cell lung cancer that progressed on radiotherapy plus ipilimumab. Some clones in this sample may be carry-over from other donors' samples. The chain recombines TRBV5-8 with TRBJ2-2; the D is unclear. The sample here was peripheral blood, taken from a patient treated with radiotherapy plus ipilimumab. CDR3 nucleotide sequence: TGTGCCAGCAGCCCTCCCACCGGGGAGCTGTTTTTT. The encoded protein is CASSPPTGELFF.